Reported below is one T cell receptor beta chain. The method was immunoSEQ multiplex PCR; TCRdb's version includes in-frame clones alone and lacks a portion of them. The table lists about 63,000 clones, 76% of them singletons, with 50% in the top ten. The source of the sample is a study of blood T cell repertoires in COVID-19. The CDR3 extends over 18 amino acids. This receptor was obtained from a woman of 80 years or more with acute or convalescent COVID-19. Sequenced sample: peripheral blood. The rearrangement links TRBV21-1 to TRBJ1-1; the table assigns TRBD1, which was not confirmed against the DNA. TRBV21-1 is an annotated pseudogene. The CDR3 nucleotides are TGTGCCAGCACGGTTCGGACAGGGGGCGCAAGAATGAACACTGAAGCTTTCTTT. Translating gives CASTVRTGGARMNTEAFF.